The 4 T cell receptor beta chains given below trace back to one sample, sequenced in a study of cytomegalovirus exposure and HLA in healthy donors. Both 60 Vbeta primers and 13 Jbeta primers went into the PCR. Generated by immunoSEQ multiplex PCR, the TCRdb table keeps only in-frame clones and is missing some. The sample contains about 63,000 clones, around 75% of which appear only once. The sequenced sample was PBMCs. These receptors originate from a woman aged 35 to 49 in good health and CMV-seropositive.

This clone was counted between two and nine times. The chain has TRBV7-9 and TRBJ1-4; unclear D gene. Germline V CDR1 and CDR2: SEHNR, FQNEAQ (reference sequence). The CDR3 has 13 residues. The V gene lost 5 bases and the J gene lost 0 bases, with 4 bases spanning the gap. CDR3 nucleotides: TGTGCCAGCAGCCTAACAACTAATGAAAAACTGTTTTTT. Translating it yields CASSLTTNEKLFF.

The V gene is TRBV2, the J gene TRBJ1-3, with D possibly TRBD1 on 5 matching bases. V shed 2 bases and J shed 4 bases, with 12 bases lying between them. CDR1 and CDR2 from the germline V gene are SNHLY and FYNNEI. CDR3 length equals 15 residues. This chain's CDR3 is CASSEFQGQGNTIYF. For the CDR3, the DNA is TGTGCCAGCAGTGAATTTCAAGGACAAGGAAACACCATATATTTT.

This clone came up once. V and J are TRBV7-2 and TRBJ1-2, with D hard to call. Germline V gene lookup returns CDR1 SGHTA and CDR2 FQGNSA. V was trimmed by 5 bases and J by 8 bases, leaving 24 bases between them. The CDR3 extends over 16 amino acids. The CDR3 nucleotides are TGTGCCAGCAGCCTCGACCCAAGAGGCGGCTTGGAAGGCTACACCTTC. The encoded protein is CASSLDPRGGLEGYTF.

This clone was recorded a few times. The chain links TRBV6-5 to TRBJ2-7, with D possibly matching TRBD1 (5 bases). CDR3 length: 14 residues. The V and J ends lost 2 bases and 6 bases respectively, with 14 bases between them. CDR1 is MNHEY, CDR2 SVGAGI, per germline. The CDR3 bases are TGTGCCAGCAGTTACACGGCAGGGCCAGGCGAGCAGTACTTC. Translating gives CASSYTAGPGEQYF.